The source of this T cell receptor beta chain is a study of cytomegalovirus exposure and HLA in healthy donors. At the level of the study: An earlier analysis found 120 million or so unique TCR beta sequences from around 180 million T cells.

Donors showed nominal health when sampled, although they likely had unrecorded immune exposures. Details on this clone: Its antigen is unidentified.

This PCR relied on a set of 60 Vbeta primers and 13 Jbeta primers. Only in-frame clones appear in the TCRdb table, and some are missing; sequencing was by immunoSEQ multiplex PCR. The sample comprises 100,000 to 150,000 clones, around 8.5% of which are singletons, and about 5.5% rests with the top ten. Study-wide points: Common viral pathogens were later found to be apparently linked to several of the most significant clusters.

Sequencing was carried out using PBMCs. This receptor was identified in a man aged 40-55 years in good health and CMV-seronegative.

The CDR3 DNA reads as TGTGCCACCAGCAGAGATATCGCAGCCTACAATGAGCAGTTCTTC. This encodes CATSRDIAAYNEQFF. This chain uses TRBV15 with TRBJ2-1, with D unclear. The CDR3 consists of 15 residues. V lost 0 bases to trimming and J lost 2 bases, with 8 bases between them. Germline values: CDR1 LNHNV, CDR2 YYDKDF (reference sequence).